The 20 T cell receptor beta chains in this list originate from one sample, sequenced in a study of T cells in localized non-small cell lung cancer (dated by TCRdb to 2018 to 2021). The library was generated by the immunoSEQ multiplex PCR assay. This immuneACCESS table, as held by TCRdb, lists in-frame sequences with V and J called but not all clones. Of the missing ones, under half trace to an unresolved V gene in checked studies; the others have no known cause. Present in this sample are fewer than 40,000 clones, 70% to 90% of which were seen just once. Of the sample, 4.2% is held by the ten largest clones. This specimen consisted of peripheral blood mononuclear cells, obtained before any cancer treatment. The receptors shown here come from a woman between 35 and 75 years old with stage III lung adenocarcinoma.

The J gene is TRBJ2-7, the V gene TRBV7-3; 14 nucleotides match TRBD2. Unmatched junction bases numbered 4, after V lost 4 bases and J lost 5 bases. The CDR3 has 15 amino acids. The germline CDR1 and CDR2 sequences are SGHTA and FQGTGA. In DNA, the CDR3 is TGTGCCAGCAGCTCGGGACTAGCGGGAGTTGACGAGCAGTACTTC. Translating it yields CASSSGLAGVDEQYF.

CDR3 sequence reads: CASSYFFQGTEAFF. In DNA form, the CDR3 reads TGTGCCAGCAGCTACTTCTTTCAGGGGACTGAAGCTTTCTTT. The gene calls are TRBV7-2 and TRBJ1-1; D is possibly TRBD1 (6 bases). V gave up 4 bases and J gave up 5 bases, with 14 bases separating them. Germline-derived CDR1 and CDR2 are SGHTA and FQGNSA. There are 14 residues in the CDR3.

The genes are TRBV19 and TRBJ2-1; 12 nucleotides agree with TRBD2. The CDR3 is 16 residues long. CDR1 is LNHDA and CDR2 is SQIVND in the germline V gene (reference sequence). J was trimmed by 7 bases and V by 3 bases; bases with no gene match: 7. The CDR3 DNA is TGTGCCAGTAGTATGATAGGACTAGCGGGGCGTAATGAGCAGTTCTTC. This gives the protein CASSMIGLAGRNEQFF.

CDR3 sequence: CASSINPEDTQYF. The CDR3 DNA follows: TGTGCCAGTAGTATTAACCCGGAGGATACGCAGTATTTT. The J gene is TRBJ2-3, the V gene TRBV19; D gene uncertain. The germline V and J ends were trimmed by 3 bases and 6 bases, with 10 bases remaining between them. Germline CDR1 is LNHDA and CDR2 is SQIVND (reference sequence). The CDR3 is made up of 13 amino acids.

The CDR3 DNA sequence: TGCGCCAGCAGCCGGGAAGGACAGGGGGTTATAGCCAAAAACATTCAGTACTTC. Residues: CASSREGQGVIAKNIQYF. The chain employs TRBV4-1 and TRBJ2-4; 10 positions match TRBD1. Trimming removed 4 bases from V and 0 bases from J; junction bases left unmatched: 9. Looked up from germline, CDR1 is MGHRA and CDR2 is YSYEKL. This CDR3 is built from 18 residues.

This chain connects TRBV6-4 to TRBJ2-1; D is possibly TRBD1 (5 bases). This CDR3 is 13 amino acids long. Germline values: CDR1 MRHNA, CDR2 SNTAGT. Between the trimmed V and J ends, which lost 5 bases and 5 bases, there was a span of 10 bases. This CDR3 reads CASSPGPNNEQFF. Written as DNA, the CDR3 is TGTGCCAGCAGTCCAGGGCCTAACAATGAGCAGTTCTTC.

This chain connects TRBV6-1 to TRBJ1-1; TRBD1 is a possible D gene (5 bases). Germline lookup yields CDR1 MNHNS and CDR2 SASEGT. There are 13 residues in the CDR3. V dropped 2 bases and J dropped 7 bases, with 11 bases sitting between them. CDR3 region: CASSERAGREAFF. In DNA form, the CDR3 reads TGTGCCAGCAGTGAACGCGCAGGGCGTGAAGCTTTCTTT.

This chain joins TRBV18 and TRBJ2-7; 9 positions agree with TRBD2. This CDR3 spans 15 amino acids. V lost 3 bases to trimming and J lost 7 bases; unmatched junction nucleotides: 10. CDR1 KGHSH and CDR2 LQKENI come from the germline V gene. CDR3 DNA sequence: TGTGCCAGCTCACCGAGCGGCGGGGGGGCGGTTGAGCAGTACTTC. This codes for CASSPSGGGAVEQYF.

The gene calls are TRBV5-1 and TRBJ2-5, with 11 bases identical to TRBD2. The CDR3 extends over 15 amino acids. CDR1 and CDR2 from the germline V gene are SGHRS and YFSETQ. V lost 3 bases, J lost 2 bases, and 3 bases stayed unmatched. This chain's CDR3 is CASSSGTSGQETQYF. The CDR3 DNA reads TGCGCCAGCAGCTCCGGGACTAGCGGACAAGAGACCCAGTACTTC.

This clone was recorded once. The rearrangement uses TRBV9 and TRBJ2-3, with D possibly being TRBD1 or TRBD2 (5 bases each). Trimming took off 1 base at V and 0 bases at J, with 6 bases between the two ends. In germline, CDR1 is SGDLS, CDR2 YYNGEE. The length of the CDR3 is 14 residues. The CDR3 spells CASSVRDSTDTQYF. The CDR3, as DNA: TGTGCCAGCAGCGTACGGGACAGCACAGATACGCAGTATTTT.

This clone was recorded once. CDR3 sequence reads: CASSLAGQYEQYF. DNA for the CDR3: TGCGCCAGCAGCTTGGCAGGGCAATACGAGCAGTACTTC. The V and J genes are TRBV5-1 and TRBJ2-7, with a possible D match to TRBD1 (5 bases). Germline CDR1 and CDR2: SGHRS and YFSETQ. The CDR3 runs 13 residues. V shed 0 bases and J shed 4 bases, with 8 bases lying between them.

This clone has only one observation. The chain combines TRBV27 with TRBJ2-3, with D maybe TRBD2 (6 bases). Germline CDR1 reads MNHEY; CDR2 reads SMNVEV (reference sequence). This CDR3 contains 14 residues. V gave up 5 bases and J gave up 3 bases, with 12 bases separating them. CDR3 region: CASSPRLGTDTQYF. CDR3 nucleotide sequence: TGTGCCAGCAGTCCGAGACTAGGTACAGATACGCAGTATTTT.

This chain links TRBV12-5 with TRBJ2-1; 9 nucleotides match TRBD2. Trimming removed 3 bases from V and 4 bases from J; junction bases left unmatched: 4. This CDR3 spans 15 amino acids. Germline CDR1 LGHNT, CDR2 FRNRAP. DNA of the CDR3: TGTGCTAGTGGTTTATGGCGGGGGGGATACAATGAGCAGTTCTTC. Translating it yields CASGLWRGGYNEQFF.

V gene TRBV28 combines with J gene TRBJ2-3; 11 bases fit TRBD2. Germline-derived CDR1 and CDR2 are MDHEN and SYDVKM. The CDR3 covers 15 residues. V lost 6 bases to trimming and J lost 5 bases; unmatched junction nucleotides: 7. CDR3: CASRGSGGGGDTQYF. Here the CDR3 DNA reads TGTGCCAGCAGGGGTAGCGGGGGGGGAGGAGATACGCAGTATTTT. Using reference TRBV28 and TRBJ2-3 for the parts outside the CDR3, the full variable domain is DVKVTQSSRYLVKRTGEKVFLECVQDMDHENMFWYRQDPGLGLRLIYFSYDVKMKEKGDIPEGYSVSREKKERFSLILESASTNQTSMYLCASRGSGGGGDTQYFGPGTRLTVL.

This chain uses TRBV5-4 with TRBJ1-6; TRBD1 aligns across 8 bases. Germline CDR1 and CDR2: SGHNT and YYREEE (reference sequence). The CDR3 length is 16 residues. Trimming took 3 bases from V and 0 from J; bases not matched to a gene: 2. Here the CDR3 reads CASSSTGGSYNSPLHF. CDR3 bases: TGTGCCAGCAGCTCCACAGGGGGCTCCTATAATTCACCCCTCCACTTT.

The chain combines TRBV30 with TRBJ1-1, with D perhaps matching TRBD1 (6 bases). The germline V gene encodes CDR1 GTSNPN and CDR2 SVGIG (reference sequence). V lost 1 base, J lost 10 bases, and 13 bases lay in between. The length of the CDR3 is 12 residues. CDR3 DNA: TGTGCCTGGAGTGGCGGGACAACTTTAGCTTTCTTT. This translates into CAWSGGTTLAFF.

The chain uses TRBV19 and TRBJ2-2, with D perhaps TRBD1 (6 bases). This CDR3 spans 18 amino acids. Deletions cut 2 bases from V and 3 bases from J, with 19 bases between. The V gene's germline CDR1 is LNHDA and CDR2 SQIVND (reference sequence). This CDR3 is CASSINPWFTGYTGELFF. The CDR3 coding sequence is TGTGCCAGTAGTATAAATCCCTGGTTTACAGGGTACACCGGGGAGCTGTTTTTT. Together with reference TRBV19 and TRBJ2-2, the CDR3 gives the full variable domain: DGGITQSPKYLFRKEGQNVTLSCEQNLNHDAMYWYRQDPGQGLRLIYYSQIVNDFQKGDIAEGYSVSREKKESFPLTVTSAQKNPTAFYLCASSINPWFTGYTGELFFGEGSRLTVL.

The V call is TRBV5-1, the J call TRBJ2-3, with 13 positions matching TRBD2. V was pared by 7 bases and J by 6 bases, with 8 bases of the junction left unmatched. The CDR3 contains 15 residues. Germline CDR1 is SGHRS and CDR2 is YFSETQ. The CDR3 coding sequence is TGCGCCAGCGGACTAGCGGGGGCGATCTACGATACGCAGTATTTT. Amino acids: CASGLAGAIYDTQYF.

The chain joins TRBV6-6 to TRBJ2-1, with D possibly TRBD2 on 5 matching bases. The CDR3 is 15 residues long. V lost 10 bases to trimming and J lost 5 bases, with 21 bases between them. The germline V gene has CDR1 MNHNY and CDR2 SVGAGI (reference sequence). CDR3 protein: CATEVNQRTDNEQFF. The CDR3 DNA reads TGTGCCACCGAAGTTAACCAGCGGACCGACAATGAGCAGTTCTTC.

The chain is built from TRBV4-2 and TRBJ2-5; 11 positions match TRBD1. J gave up 4 bases and V 4 bases, and 8 bases lay outside the gene matches. Germline CDR1 reads LGHNA; CDR2 reads YNFKEQ. The length of the CDR3 is 16 residues. CDR3 bases: TGTGCCAGCAGCCCCAGATCCGGGACAGGGGGAGAGACCCAGTACTTC. Amino acid sequence: CASSPRSGTGGETQYF.